This TCR beta chain was recovered during a study of cytomegalovirus exposure and HLA in healthy donors. The study's findings and limits: Upon later analysis, TCR association rates were observed to vary by HLA locus, being highest for DRB1 and lowest for HLA-C. In an earlier analysis, in 540 or so donors, most V segments appeared productive either ~87% or ~30% of the time. Follow-up analysis seemed to connect common viral pathogens with several of the most significant clusters identified. Analysis performed later showed TCR beta chains linked to HLA being more clonally expanded than equally common others.

As concerns this clone: Its antigen is undetermined.

Losses at the gene ends were 5 bases for V and 9 bases for J; bases not matched to a gene: 16. The V gene's germline CDR1 is SGDLS and CDR2 YYNGEE. The CDR3 contains 15 residues. PCR involved 60 Vbeta and 13 Jbeta primers. The protocol was immunoSEQ multiplex PCR, while the TCRdb copy is restricted to in-frame clones and leaves out a portion. The profile shows over 150,000 clones, 75% to 85% of them singletons. The source is a boy aged 5-17 years in good health and CMV-seronegative. The chain carries TRBV9 and TRBJ1-1, with TRBD1 matching 7 bases. The sequenced sample consisted of PBMCs. CDR3 residues: CASSVAGSSGGKAFF. DNA of the CDR3: TGTGCCAGCAGTGTTGCTGGATCATCAGGGGGGAAAGCTTTCTTT.